This TCR beta chain was identified during a study of blood T cell repertoires in COVID-19. Across the study: Two negative PCRs, clearance, or symptom resolution were required of recovered Cohort 3 donors. Material from acute and convalescent COVID-19 was sourced from the United States, Italy and Spain.

This CDR3 contains 14 residues. Germline CDR1 is MNHEY and CDR2 is SMNVEV (reference sequence). The junction had 11 bases not matched to a gene; V was cut back by 10 bases and J by 3 bases. The table came from immunoSEQ multiplex PCR; TCRdb's copy has only in-frame clones and leaves some out. This sample has roughly 200,000 clones, with about 86% found just once. Assignments of participants to cohorts depended upon their own reported clinical history. Sequenced input: PBMCs or T cells enriched from blood (not recorded which). This sequence originates from a woman in her forties in a cohort exposed to, infected with or recovered from COVID-19 (not recorded which). The chain joins TRBV27 to TRBJ1-2, with 7 bases identical to TRBD1. The CDR3 is CATKTEQGHYGYTF. The DNA of the CDR3 is TGTGCCACCAAAACGGAACAGGGGCACTATGGCTACACCTTC.